The 22 T cell receptor beta chains presented below share a single source sample, sequenced in a study. Tregs were sorted as CD4+CD25+CD127-/low cells. Each CDR3 protein is one row after TCRdb ran MiXCR on the 5' RACE reads. The sample carries more than 55,000 distinct CDR3 sequences, roughly 28% recorded once. Sample: tumor-infiltrating Tregs sorted from the breast tumor. All receptors come from a female donor with breast cancer.

The sample holds a few counts of this clonotype. This chain joins TRBV5-1 and TRBJ1-5; the D is unclear. V lost 0 bases and J 0 bases, leaving 10 bases between the germline ends. Germline CDR1 reads SGHRS; CDR2 reads YFSETQ. The CDR3 extends over 16 amino acids. CDR3 nucleotides: TGCGCCAGCAGCTTGGGGGGTCAGAATAGCAATCAGCCCCAGCATTTT. This codes for CASSLGGQNSNQPQHF.

This clonotype came up once. A much larger clone differs from this one at a single base, so this may be a read error. V usage is TRBV18 and J usage is TRBJ2-5; a weak D match, TRBD1 (6 bases). CDR3 length: 13 residues. Germline CDR1 KGHSH, CDR2 LQKENI. CDR3 in DNA: TGTGCCGGCTCACCTGACAGGCAAGAGACCCAGTACTTC. Translating it yields CAGSPDRQETQYF.

A single count supports this clonotype. The missing conserved phenylalanine or tryptophan at the end of this CDR3 makes a read error likely. This chain uses TRBV5-1 with TRBJ2-5; D ambiguous. V was cut by 0 bases and J by 3 bases, with 12 bases left in between. The germline V gene has CDR1 SGHRS and CDR2 YFSETQ. The CDR3 covers 15 residues. The CDR3 region is CASSLAGRLEETQYL. The CDR3, as DNA: TGCGCCAGCAGCTTGGCTGGCAGGCTGGAAGAGACCCAGTACCTC.

On this clonotype itself: With a much larger clone just one base away, this may be a read error. The gene calls are TRBV5-1 and TRBJ1-1, with D unresolved. The CDR3 spans 15 residues. Germline CDR1 SGHRS, CDR2 YFSETQ. The CDR3 DNA is TGCACCAGCAGCTTGGATGGCAGGAAGAACACTGAAGCTTTCTTT. It encodes CTSSLDGRKNTEAFF.

J is TRBJ1-5 and V is TRBV4-1; TRBD1 might be the D (5 bases). Germline lookup yields CDR1 MGHRA and CDR2 YSYEKL. Trimming left V 2 bases short and J 7 bases short, with 18 bases between. CDR3 length equals 16 residues. The chain's CDR3 is CASSQMNLVGGQPQHF. CDR3 bases: TGCGCCAGCAGCCAAATGAATCTGGTCGGGGGACAGCCCCAGCATTTT.

This clonotype came up a few times. This sequence joins TRBV12-5 and TRBJ2-3; TRBD2 matches at 7 bases. Germline CDR1 and CDR2: LGHNT and FRNRAP. The CDR3 spans 15 residues. J lost 2 bases, V lost 4 bases, and 6 bases had no gene match. CDR3 protein: CASGYSGGVTDTQYF. CDR3 bases: TGTGCTAGTGGTTATTCGGGGGGAGTCACAGATACGCAGTATTTT.

This clonotype was observed a few times. The chain has TRBV6-1 and TRBJ1-5; possible D gene TRBD1, 5 bases. The CDR3 spans 15 residues. V lost 2 bases to trimming and J lost 5 bases, with 13 bases between them. CDR1 and CDR2 (germline): MNHNS, SASEGT. CDR3 bases: TGTGCCAGCAGTGAATTGTTGTTGGGGGATCAGCCCCAGCATTTT. Residues: CASSELLLGDQPQHF.

V usage is TRBV19 and J usage is TRBJ1-6; D remains ambiguous. CDR3 length: 14 residues. V lost 3 bases, J lost 5 bases, and 8 bases lay in between. The germline CDR1 and CDR2 sequences are LNHDA and SQIVND (reference sequence). The CDR3 is CASSMARDNSPLHF. The CDR3 nucleotides are TGTGCCAGTAGTATGGCAAGGGATAATTCACCCCTCCACTTT.

The chain links TRBV14 to TRBJ1-2; 9 bases match TRBD1. With 1 base clipped from V and 8 bases from J, the junction kept 14 bases outside the gene matches. The CDR3 extends over 17 amino acids. The germline CDR1 and CDR2 sequences are SGHDN and FVKESK. CDR3 protein: CASSQALLTGGFRGYTF. The CDR3 DNA is TGTGCCAGCAGCCAAGCCCTGCTTACAGGGGGCTTCCGGGGCTACACCTTC.

As concerns this clonotype: A much larger clone lies one base from this, so it may be a read error. V gene TRBV6-2 or TRBV6-3 combines with J gene TRBJ2-7; no firm D call. This CDR3 has 14 amino acids. Trimming took 6 bases from V and 2 from J, leaving 14 bases between them. Looked up from germline, CDR1 is MNHEY and CDR2 is SVGEGT. CDR3 sequence (DNA): TGTGCCAGCAGGGCAGAGAGCGTACCCTACGAGCAGTACTTC. Encoded protein: CASRAESVPYEQYF.

The rearrangement uses TRBV7-6 and TRBJ2-1; D ambiguous. Germline CDR1 reads SGHVS; CDR2 reads FNYEAQ. The V end was cut by 4 bases, the J end by 5 bases, with 15 bases between. CDR3 size: 15 residues. DNA for the CDR3: TGTGCCAGCAGCTCCTACAGAGTTAAAAACAATGAGCAGTTCTTC. This translates into CASSSYRVKNNEQFF.

A few counts support this clonotype. The chain couples TRBV5-1 to TRBJ2-2; D unclear. There are 17 residues in the CDR3. Trimming pared 3 bases from V and 4 bases from J, leaving 19 bases between. Germline-derived CDR1 and CDR2 are SGHRS and YFSETQ. CDR3 loop: CASSYIFGPSATGELFF. DNA for the CDR3: TGCGCCAGCAGCTATATTTTCGGACCATCGGCCACCGGGGAGCTGTTTTTT. Filled out from reference TRBV5-1 and TRBJ2-2, the complete variable domain reads KAGVTQTPRYLIKTRGQQVTLSCSPISGHRSVSWYQQTPGQGLQFLFEYFSETQRNKGNFPGRFSGRQFSNSRSEMNVSTLELGDSALYLCASSYIFGPSATGELFFGEGSRLTVL.

This clonotype has a count of ten or more. The V call is TRBV7-9, the J call TRBJ2-7; 7 bases line up with TRBD1. The V and J ends lost 4 bases and 3 bases, in that order; junction bases with no gene match: 6. There are 14 residues in the CDR3. Per the germline V gene, CDR1 is SEHNR and CDR2 is FQNEAQ (reference sequence). CDR3 coding DNA: TGTGCCAGCAGCTCTGACAGGGAATTCTACGAGCAGTACTTC. Protein product: CASSSDREFYEQYF.

This clonotype was detected a few times. The germline gene is not matched at one end of the junction; a read error may be the cause. The V and J genes are TRBV12-3 or TRBV12-4 and TRBJ1-1, with unresolved D. The CDR3 is 12 amino acids. The DNA of the CDR3 is TGTGCCAGCAGTTTATTGAAAACTGAAGCTTTCTTT. Its translation: CASSLLKTEAFF.

On this clonotype: This may be a read error: a much more frequent sequence differs by one nucleotide. This CDR3 reads CASSYTGSGRSQSSYNEQFF. CDR3 in DNA: TGTGCCAGCAGTTACACGGGGAGCGGGAGGTCTCAGAGCTCCTACAATGAGCAGTTCTTC. The rearrangement joins TRBV6-6 to TRBJ2-1; 9 bases map to TRBD2. J lost 0 bases, V lost 2 bases, and 14 bases had no gene match. The V gene's germline CDR1 is MNHNY and CDR2 SVGAGI (reference sequence). The CDR3 extends over 20 amino acids.

J is TRBJ2-7 and V is TRBV2; 12 nucleotides line up with TRBD2. CDR1 and CDR2 (germline): SNHLY, FYNNEI. Losses at the gene ends were 9 bases for V and 3 bases for J; bases not matched to a gene: 3. The CDR3 is 13 residues long. The CDR3 here is CASLTSGSYEQYF. The DNA of the CDR3 is TGTGCCAGTCTGACTAGCGGGAGCTACGAGCAGTACTTC. The complete variable domain, with remaining parts taken from reference TRBV2 and TRBJ2-7, reads EPEVTQTPSHQVTQMGQEVILRCVPISNHLYFYWYRQILGQKVEFLVSFYNNEISEKSEIFDDQFSVERPDGSNFTLKIRSTKLEDSAMYFCASLTSGSYEQYFGPGTRLTVT.

This clonotype was recorded a few times. The rearrangement joins TRBV29-1 to TRBJ2-5; 8 bases agree with TRBD2. The CDR3 contains 14 residues. Germline V gene sequence: CDR1 SQVTM, CDR2 ANQGSEA. V trimming: 6 bases; J trimming: 3 bases; junction bases outside the gene matches: 9. CDR3 residues: CSVEPGTRKETQYF. CDR3 DNA: TGCAGCGTCGAACCCGGGACTAGAAAAGAGACCCAGTACTTC.

This clonotype appeared a few times. The chain joins TRBV20-1 to TRBJ1-1; D is undetermined. V was cut by 3 bases and J by 6 bases, with 17 bases left in between. The CDR3 has 14 amino acids. Germline CDR1 is DFQATT and CDR2 is SNEGSKA (reference sequence). The CDR3 region is CSARVPGPDAEAFF. The CDR3, as DNA: TGCAGTGCTAGGGTCCCAGGCCCAGACGCTGAAGCTTTCTTT.

This clonotype was seen just once. A read error may account for a junction end that differs from germline. The chain links TRBV12-3 or TRBV12-4 to TRBJ1-2; D remains unclear. This CDR3 has 14 amino acids. In DNA form, the CDR3 reads TGTACCAGCAGTTTAGCTGACTCGAGCTATGGCTACACCTTC. As protein: CTSSLADSSYGYTF.

At least ten counts were recorded for this clonotype. The chain uses TRBV30 and TRBJ1-5, with 7 bases lining up with TRBD1. The germline V gene encodes CDR1 GTSNPN and CDR2 SVGIG (reference sequence). With 5 bases clipped from V and 2 bases from J, the junction kept 0 bases outside the gene matches. The CDR3 runs to 12 residues. CDR3 protein: CAWGTGNQPQHF. In DNA form, the CDR3 reads TGTGCCTGGGGGACAGGCAATCAGCCCCAGCATTTT.

J is TRBJ1-2 and V is TRBV5-1; D unclear. This CDR3 comprises 15 residues. CDR1 is SGHRS, CDR2 YFSETQ, per germline. The V and J ends lost 0 bases and 3 bases respectively, with 12 bases between them. Here the CDR3 DNA reads TGCGCCAGCAGCTTGGAGGGCTCTTCTTACTATGGCTACACCTTC. Translated: CASSLEGSSYYGYTF.

As for this clonotype: A read error may explain this, as a much larger clone is one base away. The CDR3 ends on some other residue instead of the conserved phenylalanine or tryptophan, so this is likely a read error. The V gene is TRBV28, the J gene TRBJ1-2; 7 nucleotides align to TRBD1. CDR1 is MDHEN, CDR2 SYDVKM, per germline. This CDR3 is built from 15 residues. V lost 6 bases and J lost 0; bases outside the gene matches: 7. The CDR3 loop reads CASSSTGTANYGYTV. The CDR3 region has the DNA TGTGCCAGCAGCTCAACCGGGACAGCTAACTATGGCTACACCGTC.